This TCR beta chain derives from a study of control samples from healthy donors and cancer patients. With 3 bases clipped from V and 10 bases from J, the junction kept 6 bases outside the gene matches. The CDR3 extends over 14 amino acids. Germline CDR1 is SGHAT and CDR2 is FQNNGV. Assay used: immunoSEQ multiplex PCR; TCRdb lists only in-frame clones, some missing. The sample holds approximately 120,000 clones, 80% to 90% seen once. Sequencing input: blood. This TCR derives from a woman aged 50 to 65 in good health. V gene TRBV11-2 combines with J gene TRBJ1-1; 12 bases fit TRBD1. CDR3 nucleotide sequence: TGTGCCAGCAGCTTCTCCGGGACAGGGGGCAGAGCTTTCTTT. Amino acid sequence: CASSFSGTGGRAFF.